The 27 T cell receptor beta chains given below trace back to one sample, sequenced in a study of post-analysis software for immune sequencing data. Whole-study results and caveats: The five TRBV segments detected at higher frequency in patients than in controls included TRBV5-6, TRBV5-1 and TRBV20-1.

TCR beta libraries were prepared from cDNA with unique molecular identifiers. Each CDR3 protein is one row after TCRdb ran MiXCR on the PCR reads. There are 400,000 to 500,000 distinct CDR3 sequences in the sample; less than 40% occur only once, and less than 8% lies in the top ten. These receptors have no identified antigens. The sequencing sample was made of blood. These receptors were taken from a girl aged 2-10 years with multiple sclerosis.

As to this clonotype: Its ends do not fully match the called genes, so a read error is possible. CDR3 in DNA: TGTGCCAACAGCGCCGGAGAGAGGGGTAATTCACCCCTCCACTTT. It translates to CANSAGERGNSPLHF. The chain has TRBV3-1 and TRBJ1-6, with a possible D match to TRBD1 (5 bases). The CDR3 is made up of 15 amino acids. Germline CDR1 and CDR2: LGHDT and YNNKEL (reference sequence).

The chain joins TRBV4-2 to TRBJ2-3; D ambiguous. The germline V gene encodes CDR1 LGHNA and CDR2 YNFKEQ. The V and J ends lost 0 bases and 0 bases respectively, with 19 bases between them. The CDR3 covers 19 residues. CDR3 amino acids: CASSQELGWKDVSTDTQYF. The CDR3 nucleotides read TGTGCCAGCAGCCAAGAATTGGGGTGGAAAGATGTTAGCACAGATACGCAGTATTTT.

The gene calls are TRBV2 and TRBJ1-1; the D gene is possibly TRBD1 (6 bases). The V and J ends lost 4 bases and 1 base respectively, with 13 bases between them. The germline V gene encodes CDR1 SNHLY and CDR2 FYNNEI. The CDR3 totals 15 residues. The CDR3 protein is CASSGGALPNTEAFF. Here the CDR3 DNA reads TGTGCCAGCAGTGGGGGGGCCCTTCCGAACACTGAAGCTTTCTTT.

Here the CDR3 DNA reads TGTGCCAGCAGTTACTCGGGAACAGGGCCTGGCTATGGCTACACCTTC. As protein: CASSYSGTGPGYGYTF. This sequence joins TRBV6-5 and TRBJ1-2; D possibly corresponds to TRBD1 (6 bases). The germline V gene has CDR1 MNHEY and CDR2 SVGAGI. This CDR3 is 16 amino acids long. Trimming cost V 0 bases and J 4 bases, with 15 bases left between them.

This clonotype was picked up many times. This chain connects TRBV14 to TRBJ2-3; D is unresolved. CDR1 SGHDN and CDR2 FVKESK come from the germline V gene. Trimming took 1 base from V and 4 from J, leaving 0 bases between them. CDR3 length equals 11 residues. CDR3 nucleotide sequence: TGTGCCAGCAGCCAAGCAGATACGCAGTATTTT. This encodes CASSQADTQYF.

The chain couples TRBV7-3 to TRBJ2-7; maybe TRBD2 (7 bases). The DNA end is a closer match to TRBJ2-5, so the J assignment may be wrong. This CDR3 comprises 15 residues. Per germline, CDR1 SGHTA and CDR2 FQGTGA. The CDR3 loop is CASSPGGQYSETQYF. In nucleotides, the CDR3 is TGTGCCAGCAGTCCCGGGGGGCAGTACTCAGAGACCCAGTACTTC.

In this sample, this clonotype turned up a few times. The rearrangement joins TRBV4-1 to TRBJ2-7; a possible D gene is TRBD2 (5 bases). Trimming cost V 6 bases and J 3 bases, with 15 bases left between them. The CDR3 is 14 amino acids. Germline V gene sequence: CDR1 MGHRA, CDR2 YSYEKL. The CDR3 DNA sequence: TGCGCCAGCAGTCTCCTGCCGGGGTTCTACGAGCAGTACTTC. It specifies CASSLLPGFYEQYF.

This clonotype has only a few counts. The V and J genes are TRBV27 and TRBJ2-6; D is unresolved. The CDR3 runs 17 residues. Trimming stripped 5 bases from V and 0 bases from J, with 14 bases between. The germline CDR1 and CDR2 sequences are MNHEY and SMNVEV (reference sequence). The DNA of the CDR3 is TGTGCCAGCAGTCCGACGGGCCCCAGCTCTGGGGCCAACGTCCTGACTTTC. Translated, it gives CASSPTGPSSGANVLTF.

This clonotype was counted a few times. V usage is TRBV12-3 or TRBV12-4 and J usage is TRBJ1-1; possible D gene TRBD1, 5 bases. Deletions cut 6 bases from V and 2 bases from J, with 13 bases between. This CDR3 region has 14 residues. CDR3 residues: CASRPRGPNTEAFF. The CDR3 DNA is TGTGCCAGCAGGCCGCGGGGCCCTAACACTGAAGCTTTCTTT.

This clonotype turned up a few times. This rearrangement joins TRBV20-1 to TRBJ2-5, with 9 bases fitting TRBD2. Trimming cost V 6 bases and J 5 bases; bases outside gene matches: 7. Germline V gene data show CDR1 as DFQATT and CDR2 as SNEGSKA (reference sequence). The CDR3 contains 13 residues. CDR3 sequence: CSAHSGSKETQYF. CDR3 DNA: TGCAGTGCCCATAGCGGGAGTAAGGAGACCCAGTACTTC.

The chain combines TRBV29-1 with TRBJ1-1, with TRBD1 as a possible D gene (5 bases). This CDR3 region has 19 residues. Trimming pared 0 bases from V and 0 bases from J, leaving 23 bases between. Germline V gene sequence: CDR1 SQVTM, CDR2 ANQGSEA. The CDR3 bases are TGCAGCGTTGAAGATCGGGGATTTAGACAGCGACTCATGAACACTGAAGCTTTCTTT. Its protein is CSVEDRGFRQRLMNTEAFF.

This sequence joins TRBV28 and TRBJ2-4, with TRBD1 matching over 7 bases. The CDR3 contains 18 residues. The J segment lost 3 bases and the V segment lost 5 bases, leaving 16 bases of the junction unmatched. Germline lookup yields CDR1 MDHEN and CDR2 SYDVKM. The CDR3 coding sequence is TGTGCCAGCAGTCCCCCCTCGACAGGGTGGGCCTACAAAAACATTCAGTACTTC. Translating it yields CASSPPSTGWAYKNIQYF.

The chain combines TRBV6-1 with TRBJ2-3; D might be TRBD1 or TRBD2, each matching 5 bases. There are 18 residues in the CDR3. CDR1 and CDR2 (germline): MNHNS, SASEGT. V lost 5 bases to trimming and J lost 6 bases, with 27 bases between them. The CDR3 sequence is CASSPKPWDGRRSDTQYF. DNA for the CDR3: TGTGCCAGCAGTCCCAAGCCCTGGGACGGCCGGAGGTCGGATACGCAGTATTTT.

This chain connects TRBV5-1 to TRBJ2-5; TRBD2 aligns across 9 bases. J lost 1 base, V lost 1 base, and 5 bases had no gene match. Germline assignment: CDR1 SGHRS and CDR2 YFSETQ. The CDR3 totals 16 residues. The CDR3 DNA reads TGCGCCAGCAGCTTGTGGTTAGCGGGGGCCCAAGAGACCCAGTACTTC. Translation gives CASSLWLAGAQETQYF.

V and J are TRBV20-1 and TRBJ1-5; D gene uncertain. Germline lookup yields CDR1 DFQATT and CDR2 SNEGSKA (reference sequence). V lost 6 bases and J lost 3, with 12 bases in between. This CDR3 has 13 residues. This CDR3 reads CSASFVINQPQHF. For the CDR3, the DNA is TGCAGTGCCTCATTTGTTATCAATCAGCCCCAGCATTTT.

The chain uses TRBV6-5 and TRBJ1-2; unclear D gene. The CDR3 is made up of 15 amino acids. Trimming shortened V by 0 bases and J by 6 bases, and 14 bases separated the two germline ends. Germline V CDR1 and CDR2: MNHEY, SVGAGI. The CDR3 coding sequence is TGTGCCAGCAGTTACTCGAAATCGTCGGGAGATGGCTACACCTTC. Its protein product is CASSYSKSSGDGYTF.

The V call is TRBV29-1, the J call TRBJ2-1, with 8 positions matching TRBD2. Per germline, CDR1 SQVTM and CDR2 ANQGSEA. Unmatched junction bases numbered 7, after V lost 5 bases and J lost 4 bases. The CDR3 is 14 amino acids. CDR3 coding DNA: TGCAGCGTTCGAAGCGGGGGCCTTTACAATGAGCAGTTCTTC. It codes for CSVRSGGLYNEQFF.

The chain joins TRBV27 to TRBJ2-1, with TRBD2 identical over 10 bases. Germline CDR1 is MNHEY and CDR2 is SMNVEV (reference sequence). The CDR3 extends over 15 amino acids. V lost 6 bases, J lost 4 bases, and 6 bases stayed unmatched. The CDR3 DNA sequence: TGTGCCAGCAGCGTTGGACTAGCGGAATACAATGAGCAGTTCTTC. Protein: CASSVGLAEYNEQFF.

The chain recombines TRBV15 with TRBJ2-7, with D hard to call. The CDR3 has 13 amino acids. Trimming stripped 5 bases from V and 2 bases from J, with 10 bases between. Per the germline V gene, CDR1 is LNHNV and CDR2 is YYDKDF (reference sequence). The CDR3 loop is CATSADGTYEQYF. For the CDR3, the DNA is TGTGCCACCAGCGCCGACGGTACCTACGAGCAGTACTTC.

The CDR3 DNA reads TGTGCCAGCAGTTCCCGGGACTCCCCCTACTACGAGCAGTACTTC. As protein: CASSSRDSPYYEQYF. The chain has TRBV12-3 or TRBV12-4 and TRBJ2-7, with D possibly matching TRBD2 (6 bases). The CDR3 has 15 amino acids. The ends were cut back, 4 bases at V and 3 bases at J, with 16 bases in the middle.

This clonotype was counted a few times. The chain recombines TRBV7-2 with TRBJ2-7, with 7 bases matching TRBD2. The CDR3 consists of 14 residues. Unmatched junction bases numbered 5, after V lost 6 bases and J lost 0 bases. Germline CDR1 is SGHTA and CDR2 is FQGNSA. The CDR3 region has the DNA TGTGCCAGCAGTCGCGAGCGGGACTCCTACGAGCAGTACTTC. Translated, it gives CASSRERDSYEQYF.

This clonotype appeared a single time. The chain uses TRBV6-6 and TRBJ1-1; D is uncertain. The V end was cut by 6 bases, the J end by 7 bases, with 9 bases between. This CDR3 is built from 11 residues. The germline gives CDR1 MNHNY, CDR2 SVGAGI (reference sequence). CDR3 sequence: CASRHGIEAFF. CDR3 coding DNA: TGTGCCAGCAGGCACGGGATTGAAGCTTTCTTT.

This clonotype was seen only a few times. This chain uses TRBV27 with TRBJ2-5; 7 positions match TRBD2. The germline gives CDR1 MNHEY, CDR2 SMNVEV (reference sequence). CDR3 length: 14 residues. After removal of 5 bases from V and 1 base from J, the junction contained 4 bases not matched to a gene. The CDR3, as DNA: TGTGCCAGCAGTACGGGACTACTCCAAGAGACCCAGTACTTC. Its translation is CASSTGLLQETQYF.

The chain has TRBV18 and TRBJ1-2, with D perhaps TRBD1 (5 bases). The V and J ends lost 3 bases and 5 bases respectively, with 10 bases between them. The CDR3 sequence is 13 residues long. Germline CDR1 reads KGHSH; CDR2 reads LQKENI. The CDR3 sequence is CASSPGTTYGYTF. CDR3 sequence (DNA): TGTGCCAGCTCACCCGGGACGACTTATGGCTACACCTTC.

V and J are TRBV20-1 and TRBJ1-2, with unresolved D. This CDR3 contains 15 residues. V was pared by 3 bases and J by 0 bases, with 14 bases between. Germline loops: CDR1 DFQATT, CDR2 SNEGSKA (reference sequence). The CDR3 DNA sequence: TGCAGTGCTAGTAACGACCAGGTTGCTAACTATGGCTACACCTTC. This encodes CSASNDQVANYGYTF.

The chain couples TRBV6-5 to TRBJ1-2; D perhaps matches TRBD1 (6 bases). The V end was cut by 6 bases, the J end by 7 bases, with 12 bases between. The CDR3 spans 12 residues. The V gene's germline CDR1 is MNHEY and CDR2 SVGAGI. The CDR3 here is CASSHGQFGYTF. The DNA for the CDR3 is TGTGCCAGCAGCCACGGACAGTTTGGCTACACCTTC.

This clonotype was picked up a small number of times. The chain uses TRBV5-6 and TRBJ2-7, with 12 bases fitting TRBD2. The CDR3 is 16 residues long. Germline CDR1 reads SGHDT; CDR2 reads YYEEEE. The ends lost 2 bases at V and 2 bases at J; junction bases unmatched: 5. The CDR3 reads CASSFGLAGIAYEQYF. The CDR3 DNA reads as TGTGCCAGCAGCTTCGGACTAGCGGGAATAGCCTACGAGCAGTACTTC.